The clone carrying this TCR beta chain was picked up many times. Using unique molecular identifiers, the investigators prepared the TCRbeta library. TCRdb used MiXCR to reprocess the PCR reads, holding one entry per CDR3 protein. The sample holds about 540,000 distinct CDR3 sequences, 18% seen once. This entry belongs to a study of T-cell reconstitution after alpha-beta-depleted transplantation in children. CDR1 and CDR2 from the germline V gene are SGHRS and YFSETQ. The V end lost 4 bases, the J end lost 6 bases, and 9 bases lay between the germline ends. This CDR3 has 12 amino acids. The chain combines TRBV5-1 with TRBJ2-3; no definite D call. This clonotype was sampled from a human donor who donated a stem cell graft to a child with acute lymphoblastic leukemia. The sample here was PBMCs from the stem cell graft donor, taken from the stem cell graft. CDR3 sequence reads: CASSPRSDTQYF. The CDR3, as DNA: TGCGCCAGCAGCCCTCGCTCGGATACGCAGTATTTT.